This T cell receptor (beta chain) was documented in a study of cytomegalovirus exposure and HLA in healthy donors. CDR3 length: 16 residues. Germline assignment: CDR1 MGHDK and CDR2 SYGVNS. Trimming took 3 bases from V and 1 from J; bases not matched to a gene: 2. PCR primers comprised 60 Vbeta and 13 Jbeta primers. Measured with immunoSEQ multiplex PCR; TCRdb has only the in-frame clones, and not every one. The sample has about 170,000 clones, more than 70% seen once. Sample: PBMCs. The V and J genes are TRBV25-1 and TRBJ2-3; 12 bases are shared with TRBD2. The TCR was taken from a woman between 50 and 59 years old in good health and CMV-seropositive. CDR3 protein: CASSDSSGRGTDTQYF. The CDR3 nucleotides read TGTGCCAGCAGTGATTCTAGCGGGAGGGGCACAGATACGCAGTATTTT.